This TCR beta chain was retrieved from a study of shared clonotypes between healthy human individuals. On the study more broadly: CD4 naive and memory got three plates each, CD8 naive two, CD8 memory one. Study-level points and caveats: The generation probabilities recorded for non-shared clonotypes fell below those of clonotypes shared by all four donors.

The naive CD8 subset, CD45RO-negative cells positively selected for CCR7, excluded terminally differentiated effector memory CD45RA+ cells. The germline V gene encodes CDR1 SGDLS and CDR2 YYNGEE. Germline trimming cut 4 bases from V and 0 bases from J; bases unmatched to any gene: 7. The CDR3 runs to 18 residues. The table came from immunoSEQ multiplex PCR; TCRdb's copy has only in-frame clones and leaves some out. Of about 2.1 million clones listed, around 95% are singletons. This clone was recorded once. The antigen remains unidentified. The sample was naive CD8+ T cells from PBMCs. The J gene is TRBJ2-3, the V gene TRBV9; TRBD2 agrees at 14 bases. The receptor's source is a man younger than 35 in good health. Some clones in this sample may be carry-over from other donors' samples. The CDR3 sequence is CASSLRLAGGPSTDTQYF. The DNA of the CDR3 is TGTGCCAGCAGCCTTCGACTAGCGGGAGGGCCCAGCACAGATACGCAGTATTTT.